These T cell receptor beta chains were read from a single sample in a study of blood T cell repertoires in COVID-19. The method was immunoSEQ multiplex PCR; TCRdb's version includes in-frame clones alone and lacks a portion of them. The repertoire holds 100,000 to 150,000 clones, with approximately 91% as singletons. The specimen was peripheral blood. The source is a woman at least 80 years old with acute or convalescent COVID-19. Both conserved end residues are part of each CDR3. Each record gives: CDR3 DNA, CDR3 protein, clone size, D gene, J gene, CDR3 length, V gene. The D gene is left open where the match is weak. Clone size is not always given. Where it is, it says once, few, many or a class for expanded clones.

TGTGCCAGCAGTTCAGGACGACTAGCGAACTACGAGCAGTACTTC CASSSGRLANYEQYF . TRBD2 TRBJ2-7 15 TRBV27
TGTGCCAGCAGCTTACAGGGGAGCTCCTACGAGCAGTACTTC CASSLQGSSYEQYF . . TRBJ2-7 14 TRBV11-2
TGCAGCGTAGCGCCGACAGGGCGAGGAAACACCATATATTTT CSVAPTGRGNTIYF . TRBD1 TRBJ1-3 14 TRBV29-1
TGTGCCAGTAGTGACACAGGGTTTCGCACTGAAGCTTTCTTT CASSDTGFRTEAFF . . TRBJ1-1 14 TRBV19
TGCGCCAGCAGCTTGGGACAGGGCAGGGGTGGCTACACCTTC CASSLGQGRGGYTF . TRBD1 TRBJ1-2 14 TRBV5-1
TGTGCCAGCAGCTTAGGGGGACAGATAGCTTTCTTT CASSLGGQIAFF . TRBD1 TRBJ1-1 12 TRBV7-9
TGCGCCAGCGGCGGGGTCGGAGGGAACACTGAAGCTTTCTTT CASGGVGGNTEAFF . . TRBJ1-1 14 TRBV5-1
TGTGCCAGCAGTTTAGGAGCCCTTACGCAGTATTTT CASSLGALTQYF . . TRBJ2-3 12 TRBV28
TGTGCCAGCAGCTTAGAGGTCGCTACTGAAGCTTTCTTT CASSLEVATEAFF . . TRBJ1-1 13 TRBV7-3
TGTGCCAGCAGCTTGGATCCAGGGCCTGCAACTAATGAAAAACTGTTTTTT CASSLDPGPATNEKLFF . . TRBJ1-4 17 TRBV5-4
TGCGCCAGCAGCCGAGGCCCGGTTAATGAAAAACTGTTTTTT CASSRGPVNEKLFF . . TRBJ1-4 14 TRBV4-1
TGCAGCGTTATGGGCCAGCAAGCTAACTATGGCTACACCTTC CSVMGQQANYGYTF . . TRBJ1-2 14 TRBV29-1
TGTGCCAGCAGCAAGACAGGGTCTGGAAACACCATATATTTT CASSKTGSGNTIYF . TRBD1 TRBJ1-3 14 TRBV6-6
TGCGCCAGCAGCCCGGGAGTCAGGGGGCAAGGATCACCCCTCCACTTT CASSPGVRGQGSPLHF once TRBD1 TRBJ1-6 16 TRBV5-1
TGTGCCTGGAGGGCTTGTACGCGACTAGAAAGCATGGATACGCAGTATTTT CAWRACTRLESMDTQYF . . TRBJ2-3 17 TRBV30
TGTGCCAGCAGCCCACAGAACACCGGGGAGCTGTTTTTT CASSPQNTGELFF . . TRBJ2-2 13 TRBV7-3
TGTGCCAGCAGCGAAGGGACAGGGGGCTTGGAAAAACTGTTTTTT CASSEGTGGLEKLFF few TRBD1 TRBJ1-4 15 TRBV9
TGTGCCAGCAGGTACGACTCGGGAACCCTCCACTTT CASRYDSGTLHF . . TRBJ1-6 12 TRBV6-5
TGCGCCAGCAGCCAGTCCGGACTGGGAGGGGCTGAAGCTTTCTTT CASSQSGLGGAEAFF . . TRBJ1-1 15 TRBV4-3
TGTGCCAGCAGCGTAGAAGGTCAGGGCGCTGAAGCTTTCTTT CASSVEGQGAEAFF . . TRBJ1-1 14 TRBV9
TGTGCCAGCAGATTCCTTTCCGGACAGGGCTATGGCTACACCTTC CASRFLSGQGYGYTF . TRBD1 TRBJ1-2 15 TRBV28
TGTGCCAGCAGCTTAGAGGGAGGGAGCACTGAAGCTTTCTTT CASSLEGGSTEAFF . . TRBJ1-1 14 TRBV7-9
TGTGCCAGCAGCCACCCGTCCGGGACAGGGGAGGCTGGGGAGCTGTTTTTT CASSHPSGTGEAGELFF . TRBD1 TRBJ2-2 17 TRBV4-2
TGTGCCACCAAATCACAGGGGGGGGGAGAGACCCAGTACTTC CATKSQGGGETQYF . . TRBJ2-5 14 TRBV19
TGCGCCAGCAGCTTGGACGGACTACTACCGGACAATGAGCAGTTCTTC CASSLDGLLPDNEQFF . . TRBJ2-1 16 TRBV5-1
TGTGCCATCAGTGAGTCACAGAATTCACCCCTCCACTTT CAISESQNSPLHF . . TRBJ1-6 13 TRBV10-3
. CASSPPDSIAGGLAGSCFF . . TRBJ2-2 19 TRBV7-2
TGTGCCAGCAGTTACTCTGGACAGGGACCCGTTTACTACACCTTC CASSYSGQGPVYYTF . TRBD1 TRBJ1-2 15 TRBV27
TGTGCCAGCAGCGATTACAGGGGGCAATGGTCACCCCTCCACTTT CASSDYRGQWSPLHF . TRBD1 TRBJ1-6 15 TRBV2